These T cell receptor beta chains were read from a single sample in a study of T cells in Graves' hyperthyroidism and ophthalmopathy. TCRdb itself ran the multiplex PCR reads through MiXCR, one entry per CDR3 protein. The profile shows roughly 380,000 distinct CDR3 sequences, around 14% of them singletons. Source material: blood. The receptors come from a woman aged 60-75 years with Graves' hyperthyroidism. The conserved cysteine and the conserved F or W are not part of the CDR3 here. Rows may omit the clone size; those that give it use once, few, many or a size class.

>TRBJ1-6|TRBV4-1|few
ASRLTGRFYNSPLH
>TRBJ1-6|TRBV28|many
ASSSDRDSPLH
>TRBJ1-5|TRBV7-3|few
ASSLTRDQPQH
>TRBJ2-5|TRBV3-1|many
ASSRRGVQETQY
>TRBJ1-1|TRBV11-2|.
ASSLTGTGYTEAF
>TRBJ2-1|TRBV7-8|many
ASSLLGLAGGNNEQF
>TRBJ2-7|TRBV20-1|few
SAPRGADEQY
>TRBJ1-2|TRBV5-1|.
ASSLVGPRQGSANYGYT
>TRBJ2-3|TRBV2|.
ASSAGQGGSDTQY
>TRBJ2-7|TRBV29-1|.
SVRDRAYEQY
>TRBJ1-1|TRBV6-1|many
ASSGLQGNTEAF
>TRBJ2-1|TRBV7-9|many
ASSPTGTEGWNEQF
>TRBJ2-1|TRBV7-9|many
ASSLAESGNEQF
>TRBJ1-5|TRBV12-3/TRBV12-4|.
TSSLQGWNQPQH
>TRBJ2-5|TRBV18|many
ASSPSVQETQY
>TRBJ1-1|TRBV18|many
ASSTRVSQEAF
>TRBJ1-5|TRBV18|.
ASSPRGPGSNQPQH
>TRBJ1-4|TRBV12-3/TRBV12-4|many
ASSYGTTTNEKLF
>TRBJ1-6|TRBV7-3|.
ASSSGRQGRLH
>TRBJ1-2|TRBV11-2|many
ASSSTGTGRVGYT
>TRBJ1-1|TRBV14|few
ASSRAVGWNTEAF
>TRBJ2-7|TRBV5-1|many
ASSPRLAHNEQY
>TRBJ1-2|TRBV30|many
AWSGTGSSGYT
>TRBJ1-5|TRBV27|.
ASSLYYGDSNQPQH
>TRBJ2-7|TRBV30|many
AWSVDGWRQY
>TRBJ2-3|TRBV11-3|.
ASSPTSGSVTDTQY
>TRBJ1-2|TRBV15|.
ATKGGGAGGYT
>TRBJ2-7|TRBV10-3|many
AISEGQGRDYEQY
>TRBJ2-2|TRBV30|many
AWRFQGISGELF
>TRBJ2-7|TRBV11-2|many
ASSLGGMAYEQY
>TRBJ1-4|TRBV7-9|many
ASSLDRNEKLF